A selection of T cell receptor beta chains follows, all from one sample in a study of cytomegalovirus exposure and HLA in healthy donors. Repertoires were generated with immunoSEQ multiplex PCR, while TCRdb's copy carries only in-frame clones and drops some. The table lists about 150,000 clones, about 80% of them singletons, with about 13% in the top ten. The sequenced material came from PBMCs. The receptor set was obtained from a man aged 25 to 40 in good health and CMV-seropositive. Each CDR3 is given with its conserved first and last residue. Each record gives: V gene, J gene, clone size, CDR3 length, D gene, CDR3 DNA, CDR3 protein. The D gene is left open where the match is weak. Not all rows give a size; the values are once, few, many and, for expanded clones, a class.

>TRBV6-5|TRBJ2-7|NA|14|NA
TGTGCCAGCAGTTACTGGTCAGTTTCCTACGAGCAGTACTTC
CASSYWSVSYEQYF
>TRBV7-6|TRBJ2-1|NA|16|TRBD1
TGTGCCAGCAGCTTAGAGCCAGGGGGCGCATACAATGAGCAGTTCTTC
CASSLEPGGAYNEQFF
>TRBV11-1|TRBJ2-5|NA|16|TRBD1
TGTGCCAGCAGCCAAGGGACAGGGGCCTTCCAAGAGACCCAGTACTTC
CASSQGTGAFQETQYF
>TRBV28|TRBJ2-7|NA|16|TRBD1
TGTGCCAGCAGTCTCCATACGGGACAGCTTTCCGGCGAGCAGTACTTC
CASSLHTGQLSGEQYF
>TRBV7-2|TRBJ1-4|once|17|NA
TGTGCCAGCAGCTTAGTAGCTGACAGGACAACTAATGAAAAACTGTTTTTT
CASSLVADRTTNEKLFF
>TRBV5-4|TRBJ1-2|NA|13|TRBD1
TGTGCCAGCAGAGACAGGGGGTCCTATGGCTACACCTTC
CASRDRGSYGYTF
>TRBV5-5|TRBJ2-7|NA|15|TRBD2
TGTGCCAGCAGCACGGGACTAGCGGACCTCTACGAGCAGTACTTC
CASSTGLADLYEQYF
>TRBV5-1|TRBJ1-3|NA|15|NA
TGCGCCAGCAGCTTTTCGTGGGGCGCTGGAAACACCATATATTTT
CASSFSWGAGNTIYF
>TRBV5-1|TRBJ1-5|NA|14|NA
TGCGCCAGCAGCCGGACAGAAGGAAGTCAGCCCCAGCATTTT
CASSRTEGSQPQHF
>TRBV28|TRBJ2-6|NA|15|NA
TGTGCCAGCAGTTCCCGGGGGGCTCGGGCCAACGTCCTGACTTTC
CASSSRGARANVLTF
>TRBV19|TRBJ2-1|NA|16|TRBD2
TGTGCCAGTAGTATAGTTGGTAGCGGGACCTACAATGAGCAGTTCTTC
CASSIVGSGTYNEQFF
>TRBV27|TRBJ1-1|NA|15|NA
TGTGCCAGCAGTTTATATGGGACAACGAACACTGAAGCTTTCTTT
CASSLYGTTNTEAFF
>TRBV2|TRBJ2-7|NA|12|TRBD2
TGTGCCAGCAGTGGCGGGGGGCAGGAGCAGTACTTC
CASSGGGQEQYF
>TRBV4-2|TRBJ2-1|NA|14|NA
TGTGCCAGCAGCCAAGATCCCCAGGACAACGAGCAGTTCTTC
CASSQDPQDNEQFF
>TRBV7-9|TRBJ2-7|once|13|NA
TGTGCCAGCAGCCCCGCGACCAGGTACGAGCAGTACTTC
CASSPATRYEQYF
>TRBV29-1|TRBJ2-7|NA|13|TRBD1
TGCAGCGCGGGTTGGGGACAGGGACACGAGCAGTACTTC
CSAGWGQGHEQYF
>TRBV7-3|TRBJ2-3|NA|17|TRBD1
TGTGCCAGCAGCTTAACGCCCAGGGGGTCTGTTACAGATACGCAGTATTTT
CASSLTPRGSVTDTQYF
>TRBV7-2|TRBJ2-5|NA|16|NA
TGTGCCAGCAGCTTAATCGGTGCAAGGGGGAAAGAGACCCAGTACTTC
CASSLIGARGKETQYF
>TRBV6-5|TRBJ2-2|NA|14|NA
TGTGCCAGCAGTCCGGACAGAATCACCGGGGAGCTGTTTTTT
CASSPDRITGELFF
>TRBV27|TRBJ1-4|NA|14|TRBD1
TGTGCCAGCACCCGACAGGGAGATAATGAAAAACTGTTTTTT
CASTRQGDNEKLFF
>TRBV11-2|TRBJ2-3|NA|18|NA
TGTGCCAGCAGCACAATCCCACCGACATCCCGTCGGACAGATACGCAGTATTTT
CASSTIPPTSRRTDTQYF
>TRBV5-1|TRBJ1-1|NA|14|TRBD1
TGCGCCAGCAGCTCCACAGGGGGAAGGACTGAAGCTTTCTTT
CASSSTGGRTEAFF
>TRBV18|TRBJ1-1|NA|14|NA
TGTGCCAGCTCACCAGGACTTCTAGAGGCTGAAGCTTTCTTT
CASSPGLLEAEAFF
>TRBV27|TRBJ2-2|NA|14|TRBD1
TGTGCCAGCTCGACAGGGGGCGGCACCGGGGAGCTGTTTTTT
CASSTGGGTGELFF
>TRBV5-1|TRBJ1-1|NA|15|NA
TGCGCCAGCAGCTCCAGACAGCCGATGAACACTGAAGCTTTCTTT
CASSSRQPMNTEAFF
>TRBV5-1|TRBJ2-7|NA|14|TRBD1
TGCGCCAGCAGCTTGGCAACGGCAGGGGGCGAGCAGTACTTC
CASSLATAGGEQYF
>TRBV29-1|TRBJ2-3|NA|15|NA
TGCAGCGCCTACCGCGTGGGGCAGGGTAAAGATACGCAGTATTTT
CSAYRVGQGKDTQYF
>TRBV6-1|TRBJ2-7|NA|16|NA
TGTGCCAGCAGTGAACTCCGGGGGGCAGTTCTGGACGAGCAGTACTTC
CASSELRGAVLDEQYF
>TRBV5-4|TRBJ2-1|NA|17|TRBD2
TGTGCCAGCAGCTTGGTGGTAGCGGGGCGCGTCTACAATGAGCAGTTCTTC
CASSLVVAGRVYNEQFF
>TRBV6-6|TRBJ1-2|NA|15|NA
TGTGCCATCCGAACGTCGGGGGGACTGAACTATGGCTACACCTTC
CAIRTSGGLNYGYTF
>TRBV18|TRBJ1-2|NA|15|TRBD1
TGTGCCAGCTCACCGGGACAGGGAGGTAACTATGGCTACACCTTC
CASSPGQGGNYGYTF
>TRBV15|TRBJ2-7|NA|13|TRBD1
TGTGCCACCAGCAGAAAGGGGGCTTACGAGCAGTACTTC
CATSRKGAYEQYF
>TRBV18|TRBJ2-3|NA|16|NA
TGTGCCAGCTCCTTCGGAACAGCATCGATCACAGATACGCAGTATTTT
CASSFGTASITDTQYF
>TRBV27|TRBJ1-3|NA|15|NA
TGTGCCAGCAGTCCCCGGGACATTTCAGGAAACACCATATATTTT
CASSPRDISGNTIYF
>TRBV19|TRBJ2-7|NA|14|TRBD1
TGTGCCAGTAGTCCTACAGGGGTACCGTACGAGCAGTACTTC
CASSPTGVPYEQYF
>TRBV4-2|TRBJ2-7|few|15|NA
TGTGCCAGCAGCCAAGACCCAGACTTGACCTACGAGCAGTACTTC
CASSQDPDLTYEQYF
>TRBV28|TRBJ1-1|NA|12|NA
TGTGCCAGCAGCCAAAGGCGGCGTTTTACTTTCTTT
CASSQRRRFTFF
>TRBV18|TRBJ2-5|NA|14|TRBD1
TGTGCCAGCTCAACCCGACAGGGGCAAGAGACCCAGTACTTC
CASSTRQGQETQYF
>TRBV7-9|TRBJ1-2|few|12|NA
TGTTCCAGCAGCTTAGGGGAGGATGGCTACACCTTC
CSSSLGEDGYTF
>TRBV28|TRBJ1-2|NA|17|TRBD1
TGTGCCAGCAGTGGGACCGGGACAGGGTTCCCGAGTTTGGGCTACACCTTC
CASSGTGTGFPSLGYTF
>TRBV19|TRBJ2-3|few|16|TRBD2
TGTGCCAGTAGTCCCCAGTTGGGAGGGATGACAGATACGCAGTATTTT
CASSPQLGGMTDTQYF
>TRBV19|TRBJ1-1|NA|15|NA
TGTGCCAGTAGTATAGGCGGAGACAGTGCCACTGAAGCTTTCTTT
CASSIGGDSATEAFF
>TRBV6-4|TRBJ2-3|NA|16|TRBD2
TGTGCCAGCAGTGTAGCGGGAGGAGGAAGCACAGATACGCAGTATTTT
CASSVAGGGSTDTQYF
>TRBV28|TRBJ1-5|NA|16|TRBD1
TGTGCCAGCAGTTTATCCACGGACAGGGAGAATCAGCCCCAGCATTTT
CASSLSTDRENQPQHF
>TRBV25-1|TRBJ2-2|NA|12|NA
TGTGCCAGCAGGTCGGGCACCGGGGAGCTGTTTTTT
CASRSGTGELFF
>TRBV28|TRBJ2-7|NA|15|TRBD2
TGTGCCAGCAGTTTGCCCTCAGCGGGGCTCTACGAGCAGTACTTC
CASSLPSAGLYEQYF
>TRBV25-1|TRBJ2-7|NA|14|TRBD1
TGTGCCAGCAGTAGGACAGGGACTCACTACGAGCAGTACTTC
CASSRTGTHYEQYF
>TRBV5-1|TRBJ2-1|once|15|NA
TGCGCCAGCAGAAGGTCCCAGGGGTCCTACAATGAGCAGTTCTTC
CASRRSQGSYNEQFF
>TRBV7-2|TRBJ1-2|once|16|NA
TGTGCCAGCAGTATTCGGCGGATCGGTTCTAGCTATGGCTACACCTTC
CASSIRRIGSSYGYTF
>TRBV28|TRBJ1-2|once|14|TRBD1
TGTGCCAGCAGGGCAGGGGGCATCAACTATGGCTACACCTTC
CASRAGGINYGYTF
>TRBV6-1|TRBJ2-7|few|14|TRBD1
TGTGCCAGCAGCCGGGACAGGGGCTTCTACGAGCAGTACTTC
CASSRDRGFYEQYF
>TRBV6-5|TRBJ2-5|NA|15|NA
TGTGCCAGCAGTCAAGGGGAGGAGAGTTCGGAGACCCAGTACTTC
CASSQGEESSETQYF
>TRBV4-1|TRBJ2-7|NA|14|NA
TGCGCCAGCAGCCCCCCTCAGGGGGGCTACGAGCAGTACTTC
CASSPPQGGYEQYF
>TRBV12-5|TRBJ1-1|NA|14|NA
TGTGCTAGTGGGGTTGCAGGGGCGCGAACTGAAGCTTTCTTT
CASGVAGARTEAFF
>TRBV25-1|TRBJ1-1|NA|14|TRBD1
TGTGCCAGCAGTGAATCAGGGGGGAACACTGAAGCTTTCTTT
CASSESGGNTEAFF
>TRBV27|TRBJ2-1|NA|19|TRBD2
TGTGCCAGCAGTTCCCTGCTAGCGGGACCGCCTGGGGGCTACAATGAGCAGTTCTTC
CASSSLLAGPPGGYNEQFF
>TRBV2|TRBJ1-1|few|12|NA
TGTGCCAGCGACAGTGGGAACACTGAAGCTTTCTTT
CASDSGNTEAFF
>TRBV11-2|TRBJ2-7|NA|14|TRBD2
TGTGCCAGCAGCTTAGTGGGGGGGATCAACGAGCAGTACTTC
CASSLVGGINEQYF
>TRBV7-8|TRBJ1-4|NA|14|TRBD1
TGTGCCAGCAGCTCCGGACAGGGATATGAAAAACTGTTTTTT
CASSSGQGYEKLFF
>TRBV5-4|TRBJ1-2|NA|15|NA
TGTGCCAGCAGCTCCAACAGGGAACGGATCTATGGCTACACCTTC
CASSSNRERIYGYTF